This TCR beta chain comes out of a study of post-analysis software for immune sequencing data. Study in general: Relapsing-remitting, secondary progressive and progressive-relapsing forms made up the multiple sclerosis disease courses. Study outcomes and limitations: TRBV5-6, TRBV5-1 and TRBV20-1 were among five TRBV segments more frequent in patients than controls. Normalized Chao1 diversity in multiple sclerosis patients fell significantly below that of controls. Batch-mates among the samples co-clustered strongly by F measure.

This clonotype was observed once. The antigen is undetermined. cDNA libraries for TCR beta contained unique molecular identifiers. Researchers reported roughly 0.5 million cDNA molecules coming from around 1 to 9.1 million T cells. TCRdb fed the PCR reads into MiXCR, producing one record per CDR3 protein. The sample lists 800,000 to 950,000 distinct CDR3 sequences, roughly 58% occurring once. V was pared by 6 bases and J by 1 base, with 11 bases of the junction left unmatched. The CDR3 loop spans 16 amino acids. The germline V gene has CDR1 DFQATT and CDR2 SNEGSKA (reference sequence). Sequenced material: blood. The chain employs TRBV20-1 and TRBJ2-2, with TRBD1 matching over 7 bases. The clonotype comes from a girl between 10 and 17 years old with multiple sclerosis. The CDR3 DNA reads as TGCAGTGCCCCGAATCCGGGGACAGTGAACACCGGGGAGCTGTTTTTT. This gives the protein CSAPNPGTVNTGELFF.